These T cell receptor beta chains were read from a single sample in a study of identical twins. TCRdb independently ran MiXCR on the 5' RACE reads; one entry per CDR3 protein. This table holds about 570,000 distinct CDR3 sequences, 9.5% to 10% found once. These data were also reused for a study on yellow fever vaccine responses in identical twins.

Input material: PBMCs. The receptors originated from a woman aged 18-29 years in good health. Both conserved end residues are part of each CDR3. The D gene is left open where the match is weak. Size tells how often a clone was seen (once, few, many) or the class of an expanded clone, and some rows leave it out.

clone_size	d_call	v_call	j_call	cdr3_nt	cdr3_aa
few	NA	TRBV5-1	TRBJ2-5	TGCGCCAGCAGCCACAACAACAGGGCTGAGACCCAGTACTTC	CASSHNNRAETQYF
many	NA	TRBV10-3	TRBJ1-2	TGTGCCATCAGTGAGGAGGTAACCAAGAGGGGCTACACCTTC	CAISEEVTKRGYTF
few	NA	TRBV6-5	TRBJ1-1	TGTGCCAGCAGTTCCTACCCTATGGGGGTGAACACTGAAGCTTTCTTT	CASSSYPMGVNTEAFF
NA	NA	TRBV19	TRBJ2-4	TGTGCCAGTAGGACAGGTCAGGGAAACATTCAGTACTTC	CASRTGQGNIQYF
many	NA	TRBV2	TRBJ1-1	TGTGCCAGCAGTGATCGGGCACAGAGCACTGAAGCTTTCTTT	CASSDRAQSTEAFF
NA	NA	TRBV7-8	TRBJ2-2	TGTGCCAGCAGCTCAGGGACAACGACGAACACCGGGGAGCTGTTTTTT	CASSSGTTTNTGELFF
NA	NA	TRBV20-1	TRBJ2-5	TGCAGTGCTCCGAACCCCAGCGGTGGGGAGACCCAGTACTTC	CSAPNPSGGETQYF
NA	NA	TRBV7-9	TRBJ2-7	TGTGCCAGCAGCTCGCAATCAGGGTTTAGGGAGCAGTACTTC	CASSSQSGFREQYF
NA	NA	TRBV7-9	TRBJ1-1	TGTGCCAGCAGCTTAAAGATGGGGGTTACTGAAGCTTTCTTT	CASSLKMGVTEAFF
few	NA	TRBV3-1	TRBJ2-1	TGTGCCAGCAGCCAAGGCTGGCCGGGGGGCCCAGTTGAGCAGTTCTTC	CASSQGWPGGPVEQFF
few	NA	TRBV7-8	TRBJ2-3	TGTGCCAGCTCGAGAAGTTGGAGTTCGGGCGGAGTCAGCACAGATACGCAGTATTTT	CASSRSWSSGGVSTDTQYF
NA	NA	TRBV20-1	TRBJ2-1	TGCAGTGCTATAGTGGAGACTCGGCCGCAGTTCTTC	CSAIVETRPQFF
once	TRBD2	TRBV20-1	TRBJ2-3	TGCAGTACTCGGACTAGCGGGAGAACAGATACGCAGTATTTT	CSTRTSGRTDTQYF
few	TRBD2	TRBV12-3/TRBV12-4	TRBJ2-3	TGTGCCAGCAGTCCAATGACTAGCGGGGCTTCAATTACGCAGTATTTT	CASSPMTSGASITQYF
many	NA	TRBV2	TRBJ2-7	TGTGCCAGCAGTGAATTCCCCTACGAGCAGTACTTC	CASSEFPYEQYF
NA	NA	TRBV3-1	TRBJ2-7	TGTGCCAGCAGCCAAGAAGATCGTACGCGGGACAGCGGGAGAGGCGAGCAGTACTTC	CASSQEDRTRDSGRGEQYF
many	NA	TRBV6-5	TRBJ1-1	TGTGCCAGCAGTTACTCAGTGAACACTGAAGCTTTCTTT	CASSYSVNTEAFF
NA	NA	TRBV7-8	TRBJ2-7	TGTGCCAGCAGCTCATCTGACAGGAGTATGAACGAGCAGTACTTC	CASSSSDRSMNEQYF
few	NA	TRBV6-1	TRBJ1-1	TGTGCCAGCAAAACAGACAGCCTCAACACTGAAGCTTTCTTT	CASKTDSLNTEAFF
few	NA	TRBV24-1	TRBJ1-5	TGTGCCACCAGTGACGGACACAGAGGACAGCCCCAGCATTTT	CATSDGHRGQPQHF
many	TRBD2	TRBV20-1	TRBJ2-1	TGCAGTGCTAGAGTAGTACTAGCGGGATCCAATGAGCAGTTCTTC	CSARVVLAGSNEQFF
many	NA	TRBV11-3	TRBJ2-7	TGTGCCAGCAGCTGCGTACACCGGCAAGATTACGAGCAGTACTTC	CASSCVHRQDYEQYF
NA	TRBD2	TRBV27	TRBJ2-7	TGTGCCAGCAGTTTCCGGGTCGTGACTAGCGGGAGGCCGACAAGCTCCTACGAGCAGTACTTC	CASSFRVVTSGRPTSSYEQYF
few	NA	TRBV7-2	TRBJ2-7	TGTGCCAGCAGCGTCGGGACACCCCAGCTTGACGAGCAGTACTTC	CASSVGTPQLDEQYF
many	NA	TRBV5-1	TRBJ2-5	TGCGCCAGCAGCCACCTAGGGGAGACCCAGTACTTC	CASSHLGETQYF
many	TRBD1	TRBV5-1	TRBJ2-5	TGCGCCAGCAGCAGTGACAGGGGCAGGGAGACCCAGTACTTC	CASSSDRGRETQYF
NA	NA	TRBV6-5	TRBJ1-3	TGTGCCAGCAGTTACTCGTCTGCAGGAAACACCATATATTTT	CASSYSSAGNTIYF
many	TRBD1	TRBV25-1	TRBJ2-7	TGTGCCAGCAGCAAGCCAGGGGGTTCTAACGAGCAGTACTTC	CASSKPGGSNEQYF
NA	NA	TRBV20-1	TRBJ2-6	TGCAGTGCTAGAGGGACCGTTTCCTCTGGGGCCAACGTCCTGACTTTC	CSARGTVSSGANVLTF
many	NA	TRBV6-4	TRBJ2-3	TGTGCCAGCAGTGACTCGCCTGGCACAGATACGCAGTATTTT	CASSDSPGTDTQYF
NA	TRBD2	TRBV5-6	TRBJ2-7	TGTGCCAGCACCCCCGGGGCTAGCGGGAGATACGAGCAGTACTTC	CASTPGASGRYEQYF
many	NA	TRBV12-3/TRBV12-4	TRBJ2-7	TGTGCCAGCAGTTTAGGTAGGGGAAACTACGAGCAGTACTTC	CASSLGRGNYEQYF
many	NA	TRBV5-1	TRBJ1-1	TGCGCCAGCATGGGCAGGTTGAACACTGAAGCTTTCTTT	CASMGRLNTEAFF
many	TRBD2	TRBV7-3	TRBJ2-1	TGTGCCAGCAGCCCACTTTCAGCGGGGGTCTCCTCTTACAATGAGCAGTTCTTC	CASSPLSAGVSSYNEQFF
many	NA	TRBV24-1	TRBJ2-2	TGTGCCACCAGGGGTACGGAATCCGGGGAGCTGTTTTTT	CATRGTESGELFF
few	NA	TRBV6-5	TRBJ2-3	TGTGCCAGCAGTTATCGGGGGAACACAGATACGCAGTATTTT	CASSYRGNTDTQYF
many	TRBD1	TRBV6-6	TRBJ2-5	TGTGCCAGCAGGACAGGGGGAGAGACCCAGTACTTC	CASRTGGETQYF
NA	NA	TRBV6-2/TRBV6-3	TRBJ2-7	TGTGCCAGCATCACTCCGGGACACTCCTACGAGCAGTACTTC	CASITPGHSYEQYF
many	TRBD1	TRBV12-3/TRBV12-4	TRBJ2-1	TGTGCCAGCAGTTTAGCTACAGGGGGTCCTGAGCAGTTCTTC	CASSLATGGPEQFF
few	NA	TRBV5-5	TRBJ1-1	TGTGCCAGCAGCTTGTTCGGAGAGATGAACACTGAAGCTTTCTTT	CASSLFGEMNTEAFF
NA	TRBD2	TRBV6-2/TRBV6-3	TRBJ2-2	TGTGCCAGCATCCTAGCGGGGGCGAACACCGGGGAGCTGTTTTTT	CASILAGANTGELFF
NA	TRBD2	TRBV7-2	TRBJ2-1	TGTGCCAGCAGCTTAGCGTCCGGCGGGAGGGGTTACAATGAGCAGTTCTTC	CASSLASGGRGYNEQFF
few	TRBD1	TRBV5-4	TRBJ2-2	TGTGCCAGCAGCTTGCTTCCCGGGACAGGGGGCGTGAACACCGGGGAGCTGTTTTTT	CASSLLPGTGGVNTGELFF
NA	TRBD2	TRBV19	TRBJ2-3	TGTGCCAGCGGGGGACTAGTGGTGGATACGCAGTATTTT	CASGGLVVDTQYF
once	NA	TRBV6-2/TRBV6-3	TRBJ2-1	TGTGCCAGCAGTTTTACCCCCGCAACCTCGACCAATGAGCAGTTCTTC	CASSFTPATSTNEQFF
many	TRBD1	TRBV12-3/TRBV12-4	TRBJ1-3	TGTGCCAGCAGTCCAGGACAGGGTGCGGCCGGCGGAAACACCATATATTTT	CASSPGQGAAGGNTIYF
many	NA	TRBV12-3/TRBV12-4	TRBJ1-5	TGTGCCAGCAGCCTGGACGGGAGAAGGAAGCCCCAGCATTTT	CASSLDGRRKPQHF
many	NA	TRBV29-1	TRBJ2-3	TGCAGCGTCGCAGCCCTATTCCAGAATACGCAGTATTTT	CSVAALFQNTQYF
few	TRBD2	TRBV7-2	TRBJ2-7	TGTGCCAGCAGCTTCCACAAGCGGGGGTCGACTCTCCACGAGCAGTACTTC	CASSFHKRGSTLHEQYF
many	NA	TRBV6-2/TRBV6-3	TRBJ1-2	TGTGCCAGCAGTTACTCCGGGAACTATGGCTACACCTTC	CASSYSGNYGYTF
NA	NA	TRBV3-1	TRBJ1-2	TGTGCCAGCAGCTACAGAACAGGCAACTATGGCTACACCTTC	CASSYRTGNYGYTF
NA	TRBD2	TRBV7-8	TRBJ2-1	TGTGCCAGCAGCAACGGACTAGCGGACGGGCATCATGAGCAGTTCTTC	CASSNGLADGHHEQFF
many	NA	TRBV5-1	TRBJ2-5	TGCGCCAGCAGCTTGCTGCCCCAAGAGACCCAGTACTTC	CASSLLPQETQYF
NA	NA	TRBV2	TRBJ1-5	TGTGCCAGCCGGGACTCGTTTAGCAATCAGCCCCAGCATTTT	CASRDSFSNQPQHF